Listed here are 24 T cell receptor beta chains from one sample, sequenced in a study of shared clonotypes between healthy human individuals. Clones were read by immunoSEQ multiplex PCR, and TCRdb kept only the in-frame ones, dropping some. Among 950,000 to 1,300,000 clones listed, around 75% were seen once. The sample comprised memory CD4+ T cells sorted from blood. Regarding subset: CD45RA-negative fraction. These receptors all stem from a man aged 18 to 29 in good health.

A remark on this clone: This CDR3 is also generated by other DNA sequences in the sample. The chain combines TRBV7-2 with TRBJ2-3; possible D gene TRBD1, 5 bases. Germline loops: CDR1 SGHTA, CDR2 FQGNSA. The CDR3 is 13 amino acids. Trimming cost V 5 bases and J 1 base, with 7 bases left between them. CDR3 loop: CASSLGGTDTQYF. DNA of the CDR3: TGTGCCAGCAGCCTAGGGGGCACAGATACGCAGTATTTT.

V is TRBV18 and J is TRBJ1-6; TRBD1 might be the D (6 bases). Trimming removed 3 bases from V and 7 bases from J, with 10 bases in between. Per germline, CDR1 KGHSH and CDR2 LQKENI. CDR3 length: 14 amino acids. In nucleotides, the CDR3 is TGTGCCAGCTCACCCGACAGGTCGAATTCACCCCTCCACTTT. As protein: CASSPDRSNSPLHF.

Of note for this clone: This specimen includes other DNA sequences encoding the same CDR3. The V call is TRBV11-2, the J call TRBJ2-6; tentatively, D is TRBD1 (6 bases). Between the trimmed V and J ends, which lost 1 base and 0 bases, there was a span of 7 bases. Germline CDR1 reads SGHAT; CDR2 reads FQNNGV. The CDR3 runs 16 residues. The CDR3 loop reads CASSLGTASGANVLTF. The CDR3 region has the DNA TGTGCCAGCAGCTTAGGGACAGCCTCTGGGGCCAACGTCCTGACTTTC. Variable domain in full (rest from reference TRBV11-2 and TRBJ2-6): EAGVAQSPRYKIIEKRQSVAFWCNPISGHATLYWYQQILGQGPKLLIQFQNNGVVDDSQLPKDRFSAERLKGVDSTLKIQPAKLEDSAVYLCASSLGTASGANVLTFGAGSRLTVL.

The chain employs TRBV12-5 and TRBJ1-2, with 7 bases aligning to TRBD1. V was clipped by 1 base and J by 3 bases; unmatched bases: 8. The CDR3 has 16 amino acids. Germline V CDR1 and CDR2: LGHNT, FRNRAP. As DNA, the CDR3 is TGTGCTAGTGGTTTGGACCCACAGGGGTGGCACTATGGCTACACCTTC. Translated, it gives CASGLDPQGWHYGYTF.

The chain recombines TRBV10-2 with TRBJ2-2; TRBD2 aligns across 9 bases. From germline, CDR1 is WSHSY and CDR2 SAAADI. This CDR3 has 17 residues. Trimming removed 6 bases from V and 5 bases from J; junction bases left unmatched: 13. Here the CDR3 reads CASSGASGAWGTGELFF. CDR3 DNA sequence: TGCGCCAGCAGCGGTGCTAGCGGGGCGTGGGGGACCGGGGAGCTGTTTTTT.

This clone was seen only a few times. The chain combines TRBV2 with TRBJ2-7; D possibly corresponds to TRBD2 (5 bases). V was cut by 2 bases and J by 6 bases, with 8 bases left in between. The V gene's germline CDR1 is SNHLY and CDR2 FYNNEI. CDR3 length: 12 amino acids. The CDR3 coding sequence is TGTGCCAGCAGTGAAAGGACTGCCGAGCAGTACTTC. Protein sequence: CASSERTAEQYF.

This rearrangement joins TRBV6-5 to TRBJ1-2, with 12 bases identical to TRBD1. The CDR3 extends over 14 amino acids. V shed 2 bases and J 7 bases; nucleotides not matched to a gene: 2. The V gene's germline CDR1 is MNHEY and CDR2 SVGAGI. CDR3 sequence: CASSYGTGGFGYTF. The CDR3 coding sequence is TGTGCCAGCAGTTACGGGACAGGGGGCTTTGGCTACACCTTC.

The CDR3 here is CASSPGGPMDNIQYF. In DNA form, the CDR3 reads TGCGCCAGCAGCCCCGGCGGCCCTATGGACAACATTCAGTACTTC. The chain is built from TRBV4-3 and TRBJ2-4, with D uncertain. The CDR3 loop spans 15 amino acids. Per germline, CDR1 LGHNA and CDR2 YSLEER. Between the trimmed V and J ends, which lost 4 bases and 7 bases, there was a span of 17 bases.

V gene TRBV5-1 combines with J gene TRBJ1-6; TRBD1 agrees at 11 bases. The trim removed 2 bases at V and 6 bases at J, leaving 10 bases unmatched. The CDR3 runs to 18 residues. CDR1 and CDR2 from the germline V gene are SGHRS and YFSETQ. The DNA for the CDR3 is TGCGCCAGCAGCTTAAGCCCCGGGACAGGGGGTCCTAATTCACCCCTCCACTTT. It is translated as CASSLSPGTGGPNSPLHF.

V is TRBV6-1 and J is TRBJ2-1, with D perhaps TRBD1 or TRBD2 (5 bases each). CDR3 length equals 15 residues. Germline CDR1 MNHNS, CDR2 SASEGT. Between the trimmed V and J ends, which lost 7 bases and 9 bases, there was a span of 22 bases. Here the CDR3 reads CASTPNGAYRVEQFF. The CDR3 DNA reads as TGTGCCAGCACCCCTAACGGGGCCTACAGAGTTGAGCAGTTCTTC.

The chain uses TRBV19 and TRBJ2-1; D may be TRBD2 (5 bases). The CDR3 covers 15 residues. The germline V and J ends were trimmed by 3 bases and 5 bases, with 14 bases remaining between them. The germline gives CDR1 LNHDA, CDR2 SQIVND (reference sequence). The CDR3 is CASSMSGGRNNEQFF. In nucleotides, the CDR3 is TGTGCCAGTAGTATGAGTGGAGGTCGGAACAATGAGCAGTTCTTC. The entire variable domain, with the rest obtained from reference TRBV19 and TRBJ2-1, is as follows: DGGITQSPKYLFRKEGQNVTLSCEQNLNHDAMYWYRQDPGQGLRLIYYSQIVNDFQKGDIAEGYSVSREKKESFPLTVTSAQKNPTAFYLCASSMSGGRNNEQFFGPGTRLTVL.

The chain joins TRBV7-9 to TRBJ1-1; a possible D gene is TRBD1 (6 bases). Germline V gene lookup returns CDR1 SEHNR and CDR2 FQNEAQ (reference sequence). This CDR3 region has 17 residues. V lost 5 bases and J lost 0, with 19 bases in between. CDR3 in amino acids: CASSRRGGLSLNTEAFF. Here the CDR3 DNA reads TGTGCCAGCAGCCGCAGGGGAGGGCTTTCGCTGAACACTGAAGCTTTCTTT. Drawing the rest from reference TRBV7-9 and TRBJ1-1, the complete variable domain is DTGVSQNPRHKITKRGQNVTFRCDPISEHNRLYWYRQTLGQGPEFLTYFQNEAQLEKSRLLSDRFSAERPKGSFSTLEIQRTEQGDSAMYLCASSRRGGLSLNTEAFFGQGTRLTVV.

This clone appeared a single time. The rearrangement joins TRBV7-2 to TRBJ2-7, with 12 bases lining up with TRBD1. V shed 7 bases, J shed 3 bases, and the junction held 4 bases outside the gene matches. This CDR3 has 14 residues. In germline, CDR1 is SGHTA, CDR2 FQGNSA. CDR3: CASTRDRGLYEQYF. The CDR3 DNA reads as TGTGCCAGCACCAGGGACAGGGGGCTCTACGAGCAGTACTTC.

The rearrangement joins TRBV6-5 to TRBJ2-5, with D possibly TRBD1 on 6 matching bases. Germline V CDR1 and CDR2: MNHEY, SVGAGI. Trimming left V 5 bases short and J 2 bases short, with 9 bases between. The CDR3 extends over 13 amino acids. CDR3 region: CASSDRRQETQYF. The DNA of the CDR3 is TGTGCCAGCAGTGACAGGAGACAAGAGACCCAGTACTTC.

This chain uses TRBV9 with TRBJ2-3; 8 bases are a match to TRBD2. The germline V gene encodes CDR1 SGDLS and CDR2 YYNGEE. CDR3 length equals 18 residues. With V trimmed by 2 bases and J by 3 bases, 14 bases remained unmatched. The CDR3 bases are TGTGCCAGCAGCGTGGTAGCGGGGAGCGGGAGAGTAACAGATACGCAGTATTTT. Protein sequence: CASSVVAGSGRVTDTQYF.

This chain connects TRBV5-6 to TRBJ2-1; 8 nucleotides match TRBD2. The germline CDR1 and CDR2 sequences are SGHDT and YYEEEE. There are 17 residues in the CDR3. Unmatched junction bases numbered 17, after V lost 5 bases and J lost 7 bases. The DNA for the CDR3 is TGTGCCAGCAGTTCGGGACGGATCCGGGGGGGTCCAAATGAGCAGTTCTTC. Encoded protein: CASSSGRIRGGPNEQFF.

The V and J genes are TRBV30 and TRBJ2-5; possibly TRBD1 or TRBD2 for D (7 bases each). The CDR3 runs to 13 residues. Germline CDR1 and CDR2: GTSNPN and SVGIG (reference sequence). With 0 bases removed from V and 7 bases from J, the gap between germline ends came to 12 bases. CDR3 in DNA: TGTGCCTGGAGTGTAGCAGGGGGGGGGACCCAGTACTTC. Its translation: CAWSVAGGGTQYF.

The rearrangement uses TRBV6-1 and TRBJ2-5; D possibly uses TRBD1 or TRBD2 (5 bases each). The germline V and J ends were trimmed by 4 bases and 5 bases, with 5 bases remaining between them. Germline V gene lookup returns CDR1 MNHNS and CDR2 SASEGT. This CDR3 is 11 amino acids long. For the CDR3, the DNA is TGTGCCAGCAGTGGGGGGGAGACCCAGTACTTC. Protein product: CASSGGETQYF.

The chain uses TRBV18 and TRBJ1-2; TRBD1 might be the D (5 bases). This CDR3 comprises 13 residues. Germline lookup yields CDR1 KGHSH and CDR2 LQKENI. V gave up 1 base and J gave up 8 bases, with 11 bases separating them. CDR3 amino acids: CASSPLPGEGYTF. CDR3 nucleotides: TGTGCCAGCTCACCACTTCCGGGGGAAGGCTACACCTTC.

This CDR3 reads CASSLDYQETQYF. CDR3 coding DNA: TGTGCCAGCAGCTTAGACTACCAAGAGACCCAGTACTTC. The chain has TRBV7-2 and TRBJ2-5; D is unresolved. V lost 1 base and J lost 0, with 3 bases in between. Germline loops: CDR1 SGHTA, CDR2 FQGNSA. The CDR3 loop spans 13 amino acids.

The chain recombines TRBV9 with TRBJ2-5, with a tentative D call TRBD2 (6 bases). The ends were cut back, 4 bases at V and 1 base at J, with 17 bases in the middle. This CDR3 comprises 16 residues. The germline V gene encodes CDR1 SGDLS and CDR2 YYNGEE. The CDR3 nucleotides read TGTGCCAGCAGCACCGTGGGCGGAGCGGGCCAAGAGACCCAGTACTTC. Translating it yields CASSTVGGAGQETQYF.

This chain joins TRBV28 and TRBJ1-6; 7 bases agree with TRBD1. The V gene end was trimmed by 5 bases and the J gene end by 4 bases; junction bases not matched to a gene: 5. The germline V gene has CDR1 MDHEN and CDR2 SYDVKM. This CDR3 comprises 15 residues. The CDR3 sequence: CASSPATGYNSPLHF. In DNA form, the CDR3 reads TGTGCCAGCAGTCCAGCGACAGGGTATAATTCACCCCTCCACTTT.

This rearrangement joins TRBV25-1 to TRBJ2-7, with D possibly being TRBD1 (8 bases). Germline loops: CDR1 MGHDK, CDR2 SYGVNS. This CDR3 contains 16 residues. Trimming took off 3 bases at V and 1 base at J, with 16 bases between the two ends. The CDR3 loop is CASSDWGGTGSYEQYF. The CDR3 region has the DNA TGTGCCAGCAGTGACTGGGGGGGGACAGGTTCCTACGAGCAGTACTTC.

In its sample, this clone was seen once. The V and J genes are TRBV27 and TRBJ1-4; D is perhaps TRBD1 (6 bases). The ends were cut back, 6 bases at V and 8 bases at J, with 16 bases in the middle. CDR3 size: 14 residues. Per the germline V gene, CDR1 is MNHEY and CDR2 is SMNVEV (reference sequence). CDR3 loop: CASRARGKGEKLFF. In DNA, the CDR3 is TGTGCCAGCAGGGCTAGGGGGAAAGGCGAAAAACTGTTTTTT.